This note documents a single TCR beta chain sequence. This clonotype was observed a few times. No antigen is known for it. One base away there is no much larger clone; base qualities are not given. This specimen comes from a study of T-cell reconstitution after alpha-beta-depleted transplantation in children (dated by TCRdb to the mid-2010s). The study in broad terms: Using TCR repertoire profiling, the study quantitatively followed how T-cell immune reconstitution unfolded in children after TCRalphabeta/CD19-depleted allogeneic hematopoietic cell transplantation.

From V the trimming removes 6 bases and from J it removes 9 bases, while the gene matches leave 7 bases of the junction unaccounted for. Counted from cysteine to phenylalanine, this CDR3 has 15 amino acids. The read is trimmed to its CDR3 DNA, 45 bases read in frame from base 1. Library prep was done by PCR. The instrument given in TCRdb is Illumina HiSeq 2500. To normalize quantification of the TCRbeta repertoire, the TCR libraries were built with molecular barcoding that relied on unique molecular identifiers. TCRdb took the public reads, trimmed them with fastp at Q25, ran MiXCR for clone calling and kept in-frame beta chains. When rows share a CDR3 protein, they turn into one entry using the most common DNA and genes. The sample includes around 370,000 distinct CDR3 sequences, with about 9.3% observed a single time. The ten largest clones add up to 2% to 3% of the sample.

The sample consisted of PBMCs from the stem cell graft donor, taken from the stem cell graft. The chain joins TRBV12-3 or TRBV12-4 to TRBJ2-2, with 13 bases aligning to TRBD2. This receptor was identified in a human donor who donated a stem cell graft to a child with acute lymphoblastic leukemia. The sequenced DNA is TGTGCCAGCAGCCCCGGACTAGCGGGAGTCTGGGAGCTGTTTTTT. This codes for CASSPGLAGVWELFF.